This TCR beta chain was sequenced in a study of cytomegalovirus exposure and HLA in healthy donors. CDR1 GTSNPN and CDR2 SVGIG come from the germline V gene (reference sequence). The CDR3 extends over 15 amino acids. Both 60 Vbeta primers and 13 Jbeta primers went into the PCR. Original analysis: Some 11 million of the 75 million to 95 million unique TCR beta chains counted in a later analysis were shared. Sequenced by immunoSEQ multiplex PCR; TCRdb stores in-frame clones only, minus some. The DNA was the basis for D and trimming; V, J and clone size are from that table. The data hold some 130,000 clones, with approximately 74% observed a single time.

The sequence came from a male donor in good health and CMV-seronegative. The chain has TRBV30 and TRBJ1-3; D is perhaps TRBD1 (5 bases). Sequencing was performed on PBMCs. CDR3 sequence reads: CAGLSLPFSGNTIYF. The CDR3 bases are TGTGCGGGACTGTCGTTGCCCTTCTCTGGAAACACCATATATTTT.